Listed below are T cell receptor beta chains from one sample, sequenced in a study of T cell responses to AZD1222 COVID-19 vaccine. Repertoires were generated with immunoSEQ multiplex PCR, while TCRdb's copy carries only in-frame clones and drops some. The profile shows about 140,000 clones, more than 70% of them singletons. The source was peripheral blood, collected 28 days after the second AZD1222 dose. The receptors were sampled from an adult who received the AZD1222 COVID-19 vaccine. The CDR3 runs from the conserved cysteine through the conserved F or W. The D gene is left open where the match is weak. Size is stated for part of the rows, as once, few or many counts, or as a class when the clone is expanded.

v_call,d_call,clone_size,j_call,cdr3_nt,cdr3_aa
TRBV9,TRBD2,NA,TRBJ2-3,TGTGCCAGCAGCGGGACTAGCGGGAGTGTTACAGATACGCAGTATTTT,CASSGTSGSVTDTQYF
TRBV2,NA,NA,TRBJ2-5,TGTGCCAGCGCGGTTCAAGAGACCCAGTACTTC,CASAVQETQYF
TRBV18,NA,NA,TRBJ1-2,TGTGCCAGCTCACAACCGGGATATGGCTACACCTTC,CASSQPGYGYTF
TRBV12-5,NA,NA,TRBJ2-2,TGTGCTAGTGGTTTTGACAGAGGCTTGGTTGGAGGGGAGCTGTTTTTT,CASGFDRGLVGGELFF
TRBV7-2,TRBD1,NA,TRBJ1-6,TGTGCCAGCAGCTTAGACAGGGGTGGCTCACCCCTCCACTTT,CASSLDRGGSPLHF
TRBV9,NA,NA,TRBJ1-5,TGTGCCAGCAGCGTAGACGGGAACCAGCCCCAGCATTTT,CASSVDGNQPQHF
TRBV4-2,NA,NA,TRBJ2-3,TGTGCCAGCAGCCCGTTGGGGGACGGTGTGTCAGATACGCAGTATTTT,CASSPLGDGVSDTQYF
TRBV19,TRBD1,NA,TRBJ1-1,TGTGCCAGTAGTACCCCACAGGGGGAGAACACTGAAGCTTTCTTT,CASSTPQGENTEAFF
TRBV6-5,NA,NA,TRBJ2-7,TGTGCCAGCAGTAAGGACGTCAGAACCTACGAGCAGTACTTC,CASSKDVRTYEQYF
TRBV6-5,NA,NA,TRBJ1-4,TGTGCCAGCAGGGTCGGCATTACCAGTGAAAAACTGTTTTTT,CASRVGITSEKLFF
TRBV30,NA,NA,TRBJ1-5,TGTGCCTGGAAGGGGCAGGGCGGCCAGCCCCAGCATTTT,CAWKGQGGQPQHF
TRBV28,NA,NA,TRBJ2-6,TGTGCCATCTTGTCTGGGGCCAACGTCCTGACTTTC,CAILSGANVLTF
TRBV6-5,NA,few,TRBJ1-5,TGTGCCAGCAGTCAACGGGGTTATAGCAATCAGCCCCAGCATTTT,CASSQRGYSNQPQHF
TRBV29-1,TRBD1,NA,TRBJ1-1,TGCAGCGTTGAATATAGACAGGGAAGCACTGAAGCTTTCTTT,CSVEYRQGSTEAFF
TRBV19,NA,NA,TRBJ2-5,TGTGCCAGTAGTACCGGACTACTAGAGACCCAGTACTTC,CASSTGLLETQYF
TRBV5-4,NA,NA,TRBJ2-7,TGTGCCAGCAGCTTGGCCCTAGTGAACGAGCAGTACTTC,CASSLALVNEQYF
TRBV7-2,NA,NA,TRBJ1-2,TGTGCCAGCAGCTTAGGTCAGAACTATGGCTACACCTTC,CASSLGQNYGYTF
TRBV3-1/TRBV3-2,NA,NA,TRBJ2-5,TGTGCCAGCAGCCAAGCCGGGACGGCGAGAGAGACCCAGTACTTC,CASSQAGTARETQYF
TRBV7-2,NA,NA,TRBJ2-7,TGTGCCAGCAGCCGGGCAGGGGAGGGCTACGAGCAGTACTTC,CASSRAGEGYEQYF
TRBV7-2,NA,NA,TRBJ2-7,TGTGCCAGCACTAGGGGGGCAATACTCGAGCAGTACTTC,CASTRGAILEQYF
TRBV19,NA,NA,TRBJ1-4,TGTGCCAGTAGTGGGACACACGCAACTAATGAAAAACTGTTTTTT,CASSGTHATNEKLFF
TRBV9,NA,NA,TRBJ2-3,TGTGCCAGCAGCGTAGGAGGAGGGATCGGGCAGTATTTT,CASSVGGGIGQYF
TRBV5-1,TRBD1,NA,TRBJ1-2,TGCGCCAGCAGCCCGGGGACAGGGCAGAACTATGGCTACACCTTC,CASSPGTGQNYGYTF